The 5 T cell receptor beta chains given below trace back to one sample, sequenced in a study of blood T cell repertoires in COVID-19. Clones were sequenced by immunoSEQ multiplex PCR, and TCRdb holds only the in-frame ones, with some missing. The table lists some 220,000 clones, around four fifths of them singletons. Sequencing input: peripheral blood. These receptors were collected from a woman aged 60-75 years with active or convalescent COVID-19.

The CDR3 DNA reads TGTGCCACCAGTGATAATGGACAGTTTGGAAACACCATATATTTT. Translated: CATSDNGQFGNTIYF. V gene TRBV24-1 combines with J gene TRBJ1-3, with a tentative D call TRBD1 (6 bases). The CDR3 runs 15 residues. Trimming pared 3 bases from V and 3 bases from J, leaving 11 bases between. Germline-derived CDR1 and CDR2 are KGHDR and SFDVKD.

The rearrangement joins TRBV18 to TRBJ2-7; D perhaps matches TRBD2 (6 bases). Deletions cut 3 bases from V and 3 bases from J, with 12 bases between. The CDR3 covers 14 residues. CDR1 is KGHSH and CDR2 is LQKENI in the germline V gene. DNA of the CDR3: TGTGCCAGCTCACCGTCGGAGGGCATCTACGAGCAGTACGTC. It is translated as CASSPSEGIYEQYV.

The chain recombines TRBV28 with TRBJ2-5, with a tentative D call TRBD2 (5 bases). Trimming removed 3 bases at V and 7 bases at J, with 18 bases between. The CDR3 runs 15 residues. Germline V gene data show CDR1 as MDHEN and CDR2 as SYDVKM. The CDR3 loop is CASSFSRNPAGTQYF. CDR3 sequence (DNA): TGTGCCAGCAGTTTTAGCCGGAACCCGGCGGGGACCCAGTACTTC.

The chain carries TRBV5-4 and TRBJ1-1, with 8 positions matching TRBD1. This CDR3 comprises 14 residues. V lost 2 bases, J lost 4 bases, and 4 bases stayed unmatched. Looked up from germline, CDR1 is SGHNT and CDR2 is YYREEE (reference sequence). The CDR3 sequence: CASSLQGVATEAFF. Written as DNA, the CDR3 is TGTGCCAGCAGCTTACAGGGGGTTGCCACTGAAGCTTTCTTT.

This clone showed up just once. This rearrangement joins TRBV7-8 to TRBJ2-5; D is possibly TRBD1 (5 bases). Germline V gives CDR1 SGHVS, CDR2 FQNEAQ. The ends were cut back, 5 bases at V and 5 bases at J, with 18 bases in the middle. The length of the CDR3 is 15 residues. The DNA of the CDR3 is TGTGCCAGCAGCCCCCGAGCCCCAGGGCCGGAGACCCAGTACTTC. This translates into CASSPRAPGPETQYF.